The 30 T cell receptor beta chains listed next were all sequenced from one sample in a study of blood T cells in healthy people across ages. Combining a sample-barcoded 5' primer with a J-beta primer mix, a second PCR ran for about 7 to 11 cycles. MiXCR, applied by TCRdb to the 5' RACE reads, yields one record per CDR3 protein. The profile shows about 1.8 million distinct CDR3 sequences, around half of them singletons. The sequenced material came from blood. These receptors were collected from a woman between 40 and 55 years old in good health.

This clonotype has a single count. This chain links TRBV5-1 with TRBJ2-4; no reliable D call. The J call may be incorrect, as the DNA end agrees better with TRBJ2-7. The CDR3 is 14 residues long. CDR1 is SGHRS, CDR2 YFSETQ, per germline. CDR3 coding DNA: TGCGCCAGCAGCTTTGGGCTGGGCCCCCACGAGCAGTACTTC. Its protein product is CASSFGLGPHEQYF.

The chain couples TRBV7-2 to TRBJ2-1, with a tentative D call TRBD2 (6 bases). V lost 7 bases and J lost 7, with 20 bases in between. Germline lookup yields CDR1 SGHTA and CDR2 FQGNSA. This CDR3 is 15 amino acids long. The CDR3 here is CASTHAGLTGNEQFF. The DNA of the CDR3 is TGTGCCAGCACCCACGCGGGGCTAACGGGGAATGAGCAGTTCTTC.

The V call is TRBV4-2, the J call TRBJ2-2; D is possibly TRBD1 (7 bases). Looked up from germline, CDR1 is LGHNA and CDR2 is YNFKEQ. The CDR3 runs to 15 residues. The germline V and J ends were trimmed by 6 bases and 7 bases, with 18 bases remaining between them. The CDR3: CASRRGQGGVGELFF. As DNA, the CDR3 is TGTGCCAGCAGGCGTGGGCAGGGGGGAGTCGGGGAGCTGTTTTTT.

Comment on this clonotype: Being one base from a much bigger clone, this may be a read error. The rearrangement links TRBV10-3 to TRBJ2-4; either TRBD1 or TRBD2 may supply D (6 bases each). Gene TRBJ2-7 matches the end of the DNA better, so the J call may be wrong. The CDR3 has 12 residues. CDR1 ENHRY and CDR2 SYGVKD come from the germline V gene. For the CDR3, the DNA is TGTGCCTCGGGGGACAAAACCTACGAGCAGTACTTC. Residues: CASGDKTYEQYF.

This clonotype was detected once. The V and J genes are TRBV5-1 and TRBJ2-7; weak D call: TRBD2 (6 bases). Matching the DNA end better, TRBJ2-5 makes the J call doubtful. This CDR3 has 16 residues. CDR1 and CDR2 from the germline V gene are SGHRS and YFSETQ. Here the CDR3 reads CASNSGGRGSQETQYF. The CDR3 region has the DNA TGCGCCAGCAATTCAGGAGGGCGGGGATCCCAAGAGACCCAGTACTTC.

In this sample, this clonotype turned up a few times. For the CDR3, the DNA is TGTGCCAGCAGTTCCCCCGTAACAGGGCGTACCTACGAGCAGTACTTC. This translates into CASSSPVTGRTYEQYF. This chain connects TRBV6-2 or TRBV6-3 to TRBJ2-7; D may be TRBD1 (6 bases). In germline, CDR1 is MNHEY, CDR2 SVGEGT. Trimming shortened V by 4 bases and J by 2 bases, and 18 bases separated the two germline ends. This CDR3 comprises 16 residues.

The rearrangement uses TRBV14 and TRBJ2-3; 10 bases are a match to TRBD2. The CDR3 has 16 amino acids. Germline lookup yields CDR1 SGHDN and CDR2 FVKESK. V lost 6 bases and J lost 4; bases outside the gene matches: 10. CDR3 residues: CASRPTSGAFSDTQYF. The CDR3, as DNA: TGTGCCAGCAGACCAACTAGCGGGGCTTTTTCAGATACGCAGTATTTT.

V usage is TRBV7-2 and J usage is TRBJ2-7; 15 bases match TRBD2. The J call may be incorrect, as the DNA end agrees better with TRBJ2-5. CDR1 SGHTA and CDR2 FQGNSA come from the germline V gene. This CDR3 is built from 17 residues. The CDR3 bases are TGTGCCAGCAGCCCCCCAGGACTAGCGGGGGGGCTCGAGACCCAGTACTTC. Its protein product is CASSPPGLAGGLETQYF.

This chain links TRBV6-5 with TRBJ1-1, with D possibly matching TRBD1 (5 bases). CDR1 is MNHEY and CDR2 is SVGAGI in the germline V gene. The CDR3 has 14 amino acids. V was cut by 7 bases and J by 5 bases, with 17 bases left in between. The CDR3 protein is CASTRGSGRTEAFF. DNA for the CDR3: TGTGCCAGCACCCGGGGGTCGGGTAGGACTGAAGCTTTCTTT.

This clonotype was picked up a small number of times. This chain uses TRBV24-1 with TRBJ2-4; maybe TRBD2 (6 bases). The CDR3 loop spans 16 amino acids. Germline CDR1 is KGHDR and CDR2 is SFDVKD. V dropped 4 bases and J dropped 0 bases, with 12 bases sitting between them. This CDR3 reads CATSDSGDPAKNIQYF. CDR3 sequence (DNA): TGTGCCACCAGTGACTCGGGAGACCCAGCCAAAAACATTCAGTACTTC.

The chain carries TRBV7-2 and TRBJ2-4; unclear D gene. The end of the DNA is better explained by TRBJ2-5, so the J call may be wrong. CDR1 SGHTA and CDR2 FQGNSA come from the germline V gene. The CDR3 has 13 residues. The CDR3 sequence: CASSSARMGTQYF. CDR3 bases: TGTGCCAGCAGCTCAGCACGAATGGGGACCCAGTACTTC.

This clonotype was seen only once. The genes are TRBV20-1 and TRBJ2-5; TRBD2 aligns across 8 bases. CDR1 and CDR2 from the germline V gene are DFQATT and SNEGSKA (reference sequence). This CDR3 has 14 amino acids. The V and J ends lost 6 bases and 2 bases, in that order; junction bases with no gene match: 8. The CDR3 loop reads CSAERPGGQETQYF. The CDR3 DNA is TGCAGTGCAGAAAGGCCGGGGGGGCAAGAGACCCAGTACTTC.

About this clonotype: One base away lies a much larger clone, so this may be a sequencing read error. Likely a read error: the CDR3 ends without its conserved phenylalanine or tryptophan. This chain's CDR3 is CASSQDGGGGANEQYL. CDR3 sequence (DNA): TGTGCCAGCAGCCAAGATGGTGGCGGGGGGGCTAACGAGCAGTACTTA. This rearrangement joins TRBV4-2 to TRBJ2-4; TRBD2 matches 9 bases. The J call may be mistaken, given a closer DNA end match to TRBJ2-7. The length of the CDR3 is 16 residues. Germline loops: CDR1 LGHNA, CDR2 YNFKEQ.

The J gene is TRBJ2-3, the V gene TRBV5-1; 10 nucleotides match TRBD1. Germline CDR1 and CDR2: SGHRS and YFSETQ. CDR3 length equals 16 residues. Losses at the gene ends were 3 bases for V and 2 bases for J; bases not matched to a gene: 6. The CDR3 loop is CASSWGTGATTDTQYF. CDR3 bases: TGCGCCAGCAGCTGGGGGACAGGGGCGACCACAGATACGCAGTATTTT.

This clonotype was seen a single time. The chain combines TRBV20-1 with TRBJ2-5; 7 bases match TRBD1. The CDR3 is 12 residues long. The germline V gene has CDR1 DFQATT and CDR2 SNEGSKA (reference sequence). J gave up 5 bases and V 5 bases, and 5 bases lay outside the gene matches. The CDR3 is CSALDRVETQYF. For the CDR3, the DNA is TGCAGTGCTCTAGACAGGGTGGAGACCCAGTACTTC.

The rearrangement joins TRBV6-1 to TRBJ2-7; D may be TRBD1 (5 bases). This CDR3 contains 13 residues. Germline CDR1 MNHNS, CDR2 SASEGT. Trimming took off 7 bases at V and 10 bases at J, with 20 bases between the two ends. CDR3 residues: CASMGRGRWSQYF. The CDR3 coding sequence is TGTGCCAGCATGGGTAGGGGTAGGTGGTCCCAGTACTTC.

Comments on this clonotype: Germline and junction disagree at one end, which may indicate a read error. The chain joins TRBV20-1 to TRBJ2-7, with no clear D. CDR3 size: 13 residues. Per germline, CDR1 DFQATT and CDR2 SNEGSKA (reference sequence). CDR3 in DNA: TGCAGTGCTAGAGGTTCGTTTGGCTACGGGCAGTACTTC. It codes for CSARGSFGYGQYF.

The chain joins TRBV20-1 to TRBJ2-5; 11 bases are shared with TRBD1. There are 14 residues in the CDR3. Germline lookup yields CDR1 DFQATT and CDR2 SNEGSKA (reference sequence). V lost 5 bases and J lost 5; bases outside the gene matches: 7. The DNA of the CDR3 is TGCAGTGCTGCCGGGACAGGGGGAAGGGAGACCCAGTACTTC. This gives the protein CSAAGTGGRETQYF.

This chain connects TRBV5-1 to TRBJ2-7; 9 positions agree with TRBD2. V dropped 4 bases and J dropped 7; count of bases not matched to a gene: 9. The CDR3 sequence is 14 residues long. CDR1 and CDR2 (germline): SGHRS, YFSETQ. The DNA for the CDR3 is TGCGCCAGCAGCCGGATAGCGGGGGACAATGAGCAGTACTTC. Its protein is CASSRIAGDNEQYF.

Concerning this clonotype itself: One end of the junction fails to match germline, which may point to a read error. This chain connects TRBV20-1 to TRBJ2-7; 9 bases match TRBD1. This CDR3 comprises 15 residues. Germline lookup yields CDR1 DFQATT and CDR2 SNEGSKA (reference sequence). The CDR3 nucleotides read TGCAGTGCTGGAGAGTCCGGGACAGGGTCCTACGAGCAGTACTTC. Translated, it gives CSAGESGTGSYEQYF.

The genes are TRBV6-4 and TRBJ1-1, with 7 bases fitting TRBD1. There are 16 residues in the CDR3. From germline, CDR1 is MRHNA and CDR2 SNTAGT. Unmatched junction bases numbered 11, after V lost 6 bases and J lost 1 base. The CDR3 region is CASRKAGGARNTEAFF. In nucleotides, the CDR3 is TGTGCCAGCAGGAAGGCAGGGGGAGCGAGGAACACTGAAGCTTTCTTT.

V and J are TRBV24-1 and TRBJ2-5; maybe TRBD1 (6 bases). Trimming removed 4 bases at V and 5 bases at J, with 19 bases between. Germline loops: CDR1 KGHDR, CDR2 SFDVKD. The CDR3 runs 16 residues. The CDR3 nucleotides are TGTGCCACCAGTGACCTGGACAGCCCTCGACGGGAGACCCAGTACTTC. It specifies CATSDLDSPRRETQYF.

This clonotype was seen once. The chain links TRBV28 to TRBJ2-1, with 10 nucleotides matching TRBD2. The germline gives CDR1 MDHEN, CDR2 SYDVKM. Unmatched junction bases numbered 14, after V lost 5 bases and J lost 4 bases. This CDR3 comprises 18 residues. CDR3 region: CASSTGGSGGNIYNEQFF. In DNA form, the CDR3 reads TGTGCCAGCAGTACCGGAGGTAGCGGGGGGAATATTTACAATGAGCAGTTCTTC.

J is TRBJ1-1 and V is TRBV29-1; D call uncertain. CDR1 and CDR2 (germline): SQVTM, ANQGSEA. V was cut by 7 bases and J by 1 base, with 10 bases left in between. The CDR3 has 12 amino acids. Here the CDR3 DNA reads TGCAGCGCCGCGCCCACGAACACTGAAGCTTTCTTT. This translates into CSAAPTNTEAFF.

In this sample, this clonotype turned up a few times. The gene calls are TRBV2 and TRBJ1-2; 7 bases fit TRBD1. Per germline, CDR1 SNHLY and CDR2 FYNNEI. J lost 4 bases, V lost 6 bases, and 5 bases had no gene match. CDR3 length equals 13 residues. This CDR3 is CASREGQLYGYTF. CDR3 nucleotides: TGTGCCAGCAGAGAGGGACAGCTCTATGGCTACACCTTC.

The J gene is TRBJ1-5, the V gene TRBV20-1; D not certain. The CDR3 loop spans 14 amino acids. Per the germline V gene, CDR1 is DFQATT and CDR2 is SNEGSKA (reference sequence). V was shortened by 6 bases and J by 4 bases, with 16 bases between the two germline ends. The DNA of the CDR3 is TGCAGTGCCCAGCAGGAGAGTAGTAATCAGCCCCAGCATTTT. This gives the protein CSAQQESSNQPQHF.

This clonotype was picked up a small number of times. The V and J genes are TRBV5-1 and TRBJ1-2; the D gene is possibly TRBD1 (5 bases). Germline lookup yields CDR1 SGHRS and CDR2 YFSETQ. The V end was cut by 6 bases, the J end by 0 bases, with 18 bases between. The CDR3 contains 16 residues. Written as DNA, the CDR3 is TGCGCCAGCAACCGGGACGGATTCTCCTCTAACTATGGCTACACCTTC. Protein product: CASNRDGFSSNYGYTF.

CDR3 nucleotide sequence: TGTGCCAGCAGTTACTTACCAACTTCCTCAGATACGCAGTATTTT. Translation: CASSYLPTSSDTQYF. This rearrangement joins TRBV6-5 to TRBJ2-3, with no clear D. Deletions cut 1 base from V and 4 bases from J, with 12 bases between. Germline CDR1 and CDR2: MNHEY and SVGAGI. The CDR3 has 15 amino acids.

This clonotype was observed many times. The genes are TRBV7-2 and TRBJ2-7; D not certain. Germline CDR1 SGHTA, CDR2 FQGNSA. Trimming shortened V by 4 bases and J by 5 bases, and 9 bases separated the two germline ends. The CDR3 covers 12 residues. The DNA of the CDR3 is TGTGCCAGCAGCTCGGGTGGTCACGAGCAGTACTTC. This sequence encodes CASSSGGHEQYF.

The rearrangement uses TRBV6-1 and TRBJ2-7; the match to TRBD1 covers 10 bases. Germline-derived CDR1 and CDR2 are MNHNS and SASEGT. The V gene end was trimmed by 10 bases and the J gene end by 4 bases; junction bases not matched to a gene: 7. The CDR3 spans 13 residues. In DNA, the CDR3 is TGTGCCACCGGCGACAGGGGGCTTTACGAGCAGTACTTC. Its protein is CATGDRGLYEQYF.